This T cell receptor beta chain was recorded in a study of identical twins. TCRdb redid the calling of the 5' RACE reads with MiXCR, one entry per CDR3 protein. This repertoire shows about 920,000 distinct CDR3 sequences, over 9% found once; its top ten account for about 1.5%. Study conclusions and caveats: The authors drew conclusions from cross-sectional statistical analysis rather than following the same donors. Out-of-frame alpha sequences shared by twins showed excess low generation probability.

Concerning this clonotype itself: Antigen specificity is unknown.

The CDR3 loop spans 19 amino acids. Germline assignment: CDR1 DFQATT and CDR2 SNEGSKA (reference sequence). With V trimmed by 1 base and J by 5 bases, 19 bases remained unmatched. The same data also contributed to another study, on yellow fever vaccine responses in identical twins.

The sequence derives from a woman between 18 and 30 years old in good health. The specimen sequenced was PBMCs. This chain connects TRBV20-1 to TRBJ2-3, with TRBD2 matching 9 bases. The CDR3 coding sequence is TGCAGTGCTAGAGCAGGGGGGATAGCGGGAGCTAGAACAAGAGATACGCAGTATTTT. It codes for CSARAGGIAGARTRDTQYF.